This TCR beta chain is drawn from a study of early T cells in non-severe SARS-CoV-2 infection. Study overall: Chains from this unsorted whole-blood bulk RNA could not be paired. Overall study results and limits: Anti-spike CD8 responses were favored in VDJdb matching, and private and CD4 specificities were missed.

This clonotype has ten or more counts. Its antigen is not known. The V gene's germline CDR1 is SEHNR and CDR2 FQNEAQ (reference sequence). V lost 2 bases and J 4 bases, leaving 8 bases between the germline ends. CDR3 length equals 13 residues. Unique molecular identifiers (one per individual cDNA molecule) were attached. TCRdb reprocessed the 5' RACE reads with MiXCR, giving one entry per CDR3 protein. The sample has some 50,000 distinct CDR3 sequences; 5.6% are singletons. Sequenced material: whole blood. The TCR comes from an adult who was a healthcare worker with PCR-confirmed SARS-CoV-2 infection or an uninfected control (not recorded which). The chain is built from TRBV7-9 and TRBJ1-2; no firm D call. The CDR3 DNA reads TGTGCCAGCAGCTTACGGGGTCTCTATGGCTACACCTTC. Translation: CASSLRGLYGYTF.